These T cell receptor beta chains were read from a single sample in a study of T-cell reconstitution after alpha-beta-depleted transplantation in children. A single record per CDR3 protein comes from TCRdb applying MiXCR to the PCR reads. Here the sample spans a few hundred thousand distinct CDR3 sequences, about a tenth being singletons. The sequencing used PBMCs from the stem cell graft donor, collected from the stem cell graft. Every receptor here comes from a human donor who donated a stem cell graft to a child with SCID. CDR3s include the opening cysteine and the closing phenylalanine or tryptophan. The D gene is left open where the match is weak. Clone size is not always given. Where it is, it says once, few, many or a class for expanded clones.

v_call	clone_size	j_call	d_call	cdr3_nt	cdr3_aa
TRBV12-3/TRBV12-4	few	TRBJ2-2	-	TGTGCCAGCACCAGGGCTTGGGGATTCAACACCGGGGAGCTGTTTTTT	CASTRAWGFNTGELFF
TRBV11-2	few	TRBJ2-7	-	TGTGCCAGCAGCGTCCGGAGCATAACTTACGAGCAGTACTTC	CASSVRSITYEQYF
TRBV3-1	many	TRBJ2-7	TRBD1	TGTGCCAGCCGAGGACAGGGTGGCGAGCAGTACTTC	CASRGQGGEQYF
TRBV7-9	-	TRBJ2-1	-	TGTGCCAGCAGCTTAGGGGTAGTCAATGAGCAGTTCTTC	CASSLGVVNEQFF
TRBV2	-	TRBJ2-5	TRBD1	TGTGCCAGCAGTGAGGGACAGGGGGCGGGGGAGACCCAGTACTTC	CASSEGQGAGETQYF
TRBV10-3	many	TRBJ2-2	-	TGTGCCATCAGTGAAGCCCGAAACACCGGGGAGCTGTTTTTT	CAISEARNTGELFF
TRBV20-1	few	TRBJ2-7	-	TGCAGTGCTACTGTGATAGGGGCTAGCTACGAGCAGTACTTC	CSATVIGASYEQYF
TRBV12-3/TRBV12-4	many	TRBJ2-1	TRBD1	TGTGCCATCTCGACAGGGCCCTACAATGAGCAGTTCTTC	CAISTGPYNEQFF
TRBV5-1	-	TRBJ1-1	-	TGCGCCAGCAGCCCCTCCGAGGGAGGAACGAACACTGAAGCTTTCTTT	CASSPSEGGTNTEAFF
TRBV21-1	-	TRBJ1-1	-	TGTGCCAGCAGCACTCTACTGCAGGAGAAGGATACTGAAGCTTTCTTT	CASSTLLQEKDTEAFF
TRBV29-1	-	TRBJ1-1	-	TGCAGCGCACGGACAGAGATCAACACTGAAGCTTTCTTT	CSARTEINTEAFF
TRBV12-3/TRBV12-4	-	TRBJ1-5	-	TGTGCCAGCAGGATCGGGGGGGCAAATCAGCCCCAGCATTTT	CASRIGGANQPQHF
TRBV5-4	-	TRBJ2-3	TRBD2	TGTGCCAGCAGCCCGGCTAGCGGGGGGGCCACAGATACGCAGTATTTT	CASSPASGGATDTQYF
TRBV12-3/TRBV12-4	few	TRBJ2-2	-	TGTGCCAGCAGTTTCAAAGCAGAGCTGTTTTTT	CASSFKAELFF
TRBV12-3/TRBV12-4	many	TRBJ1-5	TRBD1	TGTGCCAGCAGCCCCAGTACGGGGACAGGCATTCAGCCCCAGCATTTT	CASSPSTGTGIQPQHF
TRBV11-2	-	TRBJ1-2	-	TGTGCCAGCAGCTCATCCACAACTGGTGGCTACACCTTC	CASSSSTTGGYTF
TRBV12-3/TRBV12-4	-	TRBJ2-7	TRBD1	TGTGCCAGCAGTCCTCCGGGACAGGGGACCTCTTACGAGCAGTACTTC	CASSPPGQGTSYEQYF
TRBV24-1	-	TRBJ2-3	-	TGTGCCACCAGTGACCCGAGGACCACAGATACGCAGTATTTT	CATSDPRTTDTQYF
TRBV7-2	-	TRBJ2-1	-	TGTGCCAGCAGCTTCGGCGGGGCAGGGGTCAATGAGCAGTTCTTC	CASSFGGAGVNEQFF
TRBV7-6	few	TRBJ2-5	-	TGTGCCAGCAGCCCTCGGCCCCCCGGAGTAAATGGAGAGACCCAGTACTTC	CASSPRPPGVNGETQYF
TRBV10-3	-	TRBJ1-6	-	TGTGCCATCAGTGATGGGAGCTCACCCCTCCACTTT	CAISDGSSPLHF
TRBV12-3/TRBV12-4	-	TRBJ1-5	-	TGTGCCAGCAGCCACCAGGGTAGCAATCAGCCCCAGCATTTT	CASSHQGSNQPQHF
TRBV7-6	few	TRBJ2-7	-	TGTGCCAGCAGCCAGGAACACTTCTCCTACGAGCAGTACTTC	CASSQEHFSYEQYF
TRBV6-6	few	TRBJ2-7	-	TGTGCCAGCAGTGCCCCGGCGGAAGAGCAGTACTTC	CASSAPAEEQYF
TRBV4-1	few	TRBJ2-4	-	TGCGCCAGCAGCCTCCTGACGGACATCGATGCCAAAAACATTCAGTACTTC	CASSLLTDIDAKNIQYF
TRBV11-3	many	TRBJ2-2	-	TGTGCCAGCAGCTATGACAGGACCGGGGAGCTGTTTTTT	CASSYDRTGELFF
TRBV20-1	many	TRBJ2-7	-	TGCAGTGCTAGTGTCGGGGGCCGAGCCTACGAGCAGTACTTC	CSASVGGRAYEQYF